The 29 T cell receptor beta chains in this list originate from one sample, sequenced in a study of shared clonotypes between healthy human individuals. Naive CD8 cells lacked CD45RO and underwent positive selection for CCR7, leaving out terminally differentiated effector memory CD45RA+ cells. Here immunoSEQ multiplex PCR was the method, and the copy in TCRdb shows in-frame clones only, minus some. The profile shows 1.5 million to 2.5 million clones, roughly 94% of them singletons. Sequencing input: naive CD8+ T cells sorted from blood. The receptors shown here come from a man in his late teens or twenties in good health.

This chain joins TRBV4-1 and TRBJ1-5; 8 nucleotides line up with TRBD1. V trimming: 3 bases; J trimming: 0 bases; junction bases outside the gene matches: 1. The CDR3 loop spans 15 amino acids. Germline loops: CDR1 MGHRA, CDR2 YSYEKL. The DNA of the CDR3 is TGCGCCAGCAGCCATCAGGGGGCTAGCAATCAGCCCCAGCATTTT. Its protein is CASSHQGASNQPQHF.

J is TRBJ1-2 and V is TRBV6-5, with 7 bases matching TRBD1. Germline V lookup: CDR1 MNHEY, CDR2 SVGAGI. The CDR3 extends over 14 amino acids. Trimming cost V 5 bases and J 5 bases; bases outside gene matches: 8. CDR3 loop: CASSDGQVGYGYTF. The CDR3 DNA reads as TGTGCCAGCAGTGACGGACAGGTTGGTTATGGCTACACCTTC.

The V gene is TRBV27, the J gene TRBJ2-7; TRBD1 matches at 7 bases. V lost 4 bases to trimming and J lost 6 bases; unmatched junction nucleotides: 15. Germline V gene sequence: CDR1 MNHEY, CDR2 SMNVEV (reference sequence). The CDR3 sequence is 16 residues long. The CDR3 spells CASSSGGASEWLEQYF. The CDR3 region has the DNA TGTGCCAGCAGTTCAGGGGGAGCAAGTGAGTGGCTCGAGCAGTACTTC.

For this clone: This same CDR3 is encoded by further DNA sequences in the sample. This chain links TRBV5-1 with TRBJ1-1; D is undetermined. Germline CDR1 reads SGHRS; CDR2 reads YFSETQ. V was cut by 0 bases and J by 2 bases, with 5 bases left in between. The CDR3 totals 13 residues. The CDR3 loop reads CASSLVDNTEAFF. CDR3 bases: TGCGCCAGCAGCTTGGTTGATAACACTGAAGCTTTCTTT.

V usage is TRBV11-2 and J usage is TRBJ1-1; D not certain. V lost 8 bases and J 3 bases, leaving 7 bases between the germline ends. This CDR3 region has 11 residues. Germline CDR1 reads SGHAT; CDR2 reads FQNNGV. The CDR3 loop is CASGQYTEAFF. The CDR3 region has the DNA TGTGCCAGCGGCCAGTACACTGAAGCTTTCTTT. Full variable domain (missing parts from reference TRBV11-2 and TRBJ1-1): EAGVAQSPRYKIIEKRQSVAFWCNPISGHATLYWYQQILGQGPKLLIQFQNNGVVDDSQLPKDRFSAERLKGVDSTLKIQPAKLEDSAVYLCASGQYTEAFFGQGTRLTVV.

The CDR3 DNA sequence: TGTGCCAGCGGAGCCCGACAGGTATCTCCATACAATGAGCAGTTCTTC. It encodes CASGARQVSPYNEQFF. The gene calls are TRBV18 and TRBJ2-1; a possible D gene is TRBD1 (6 bases). The CDR3 is 16 amino acids. The germline gives CDR1 KGHSH, CDR2 LQKENI. V gave up 8 bases and J gave up 4 bases, with 21 bases separating them.

V and J are TRBV7-9 and TRBJ2-7; 8 nucleotides align to TRBD1. The germline CDR1 and CDR2 sequences are SEHNR and FQNEAQ (reference sequence). The CDR3 contains 16 residues. The V gene end was trimmed by 3 bases and the J gene end by 1 base; junction bases not matched to a gene: 8. The CDR3 DNA sequence: TGTGCCAGCAGCTTCCCCAGGGGACAGGTATCCTACGAGCAGTACTTC. Protein: CASSFPRGQVSYEQYF.

This chain uses TRBV7-6 with TRBJ2-7; D is perhaps TRBD1 or TRBD2 (5 bases each). Germline V gene data show CDR1 as SGHVS and CDR2 as FNYEAQ. Trimming cost V 3 bases and J 3 bases, with 12 bases left between them. This CDR3 is built from 14 residues. The CDR3 DNA sequence: TGTGCCAGCAGCTTGGATTGGGGACGCTACGAGCAGTACTTC. This translates into CASSLDWGRYEQYF.

CDR3 amino acids: CATSRTTGVLEQYF. CDR3 coding DNA: TGTGCCACCAGCAGAACGACAGGGGTACTCGAGCAGTACTTC. This chain connects TRBV15 to TRBJ2-7, with 8 bases that match TRBD1. The germline CDR1 and CDR2 sequences are LNHNV and YYDKDF (reference sequence). Losses at the gene ends were 2 bases for V and 6 bases for J; bases not matched to a gene: 6. This CDR3 contains 14 residues.

In this sample, this clone turned up once. V is TRBV7-2 and J is TRBJ2-7, with D possibly matching TRBD2 (6 bases). Germline values: CDR1 SGHTA, CDR2 FQGNSA. The V end was cut by 5 bases, the J end by 0 bases, with 14 bases between. This CDR3 contains 15 residues. In nucleotides, the CDR3 is TGTGCCAGCAGCCCGGGGACTTTCAGCTCCTACGAGCAGTACTTC. It yields the protein CASSPGTFSSYEQYF.

The rearrangement links TRBV7-6 to TRBJ1-1; no clear D gene. Germline assignment: CDR1 SGHVS and CDR2 FNYEAQ. The CDR3 sequence is 15 residues long. V lost 2 bases, J lost 6 bases, and 16 bases lay in between. CDR3 in DNA: TGTGCCAGCAGCTTAACGACGGACGGATACTCTGAAGCTTTCTTT. It yields the protein CASSLTTDGYSEAFF. The full variable domain, with the rest looked up from reference TRBV7-6 and TRBJ1-1, is GAGVSQSPRYKVTKRGQDVALRCDPISGHVSLYWYRQALGQGPEFLTYFNYEAQQDKSGLPNDRFSAERPEGSISTLTIQRTEQRDSAMYRCASSLTTDGYSEAFFGQGTRLTVV.

The J gene is TRBJ1-3, the V gene TRBV2; 8 nucleotides align to TRBD1. Germline V lookup: CDR1 SNHLY, CDR2 FYNNEI. This CDR3 is built from 16 residues. The ends lost 5 bases at V and 0 bases at J; junction bases unmatched: 6. The CDR3 protein is CASSSTQGASGNTIYF. CDR3 nucleotide sequence: TGTGCCAGCAGTTCCACTCAGGGGGCCTCTGGAAACACCATATATTTT. The full variable domain, with the rest looked up from reference TRBV2 and TRBJ1-3, is EPEVTQTPSHQVTQMGQEVILRCVPISNHLYFYWYRQILGQKVEFLVSFYNNEISEKSEIFDDQFSVERPDGSNFTLKIRSTKLEDSAMYFCASSSTQGASGNTIYFGEGSWLTVV.

This sequence joins TRBV4-1 and TRBJ2-1; unclear D gene. This CDR3 is 17 amino acids long. Trimming cost V 2 bases and J 0 bases, with 14 bases left between them. Germline assignment: CDR1 MGHRA and CDR2 YSYEKL. The CDR3 DNA is TGCGCCAGCAGCCAACGCTCGGTTCCGAGCTCCTACAATGAGCAGTTCTTC. Encoded protein: CASSQRSVPSSYNEQFF.

The rearrangement uses TRBV28 and TRBJ2-7; TRBD2 agrees at 9 bases. V lost 5 bases to trimming and J lost 2 bases; unmatched junction nucleotides: 10. The CDR3 spans 16 residues. CDR1 is MDHEN, CDR2 SYDVKM, per germline. The CDR3 loop is CASSQLVSGGPYEQYF. The CDR3 bases are TGTGCCAGCAGTCAATTAGTTAGCGGGGGCCCCTACGAGCAGTACTTC.

This clone was counted once. The chain is built from TRBV7-2 and TRBJ2-3, with TRBD1 matching over 8 bases. V was clipped by 4 bases and J by 6 bases; unmatched bases: 15. CDR3 size: 17 residues. Germline values: CDR1 SGHTA, CDR2 FQGNSA. This CDR3 reads CASSSDYSSRDRDTQYF. The CDR3 nucleotides read TGTGCCAGCAGCTCAGACTACTCCTCTCGGGACAGGGATACGCAGTATTTT.

On this clone: In the same sample, other DNA sequences code for this CDR3. The V and J genes are TRBV6-5 and TRBJ1-5, with TRBD1 matching 7 bases. Germline V gene data show CDR1 as MNHEY and CDR2 as SVGAGI. The V gene end was trimmed by 0 bases and the J gene end by 7 bases; junction bases not matched to a gene: 3. The CDR3 has 14 amino acids. Here the CDR3 reads CASSYSGGGQPQHF. The CDR3 DNA is TGTGCCAGCAGTTACTCAGGGGGCGGGCAGCCCCAGCATTTT.

The V call is TRBV13, the J call TRBJ1-6; no firm D call. Germline CDR1 and CDR2: PRHDT and FYEKMQ (reference sequence). The V gene lost 0 bases and the J gene lost 7 bases, with 10 bases spanning the gap. CDR3 length: 15 amino acids. Here the CDR3 reads CASSLGVWENSPLHF. CDR3 DNA: TGTGCCAGCAGCTTAGGGGTCTGGGAGAATTCACCCCTCCACTTT.

This chain joins TRBV11-2 and TRBJ1-1; D may be TRBD1 (5 bases). The CDR3 is 18 residues long. In germline, CDR1 is SGHAT, CDR2 FQNNGV. V was pared by 3 bases and J by 1 base, with 21 bases between. CDR3 in amino acids: CASSFSVSRGGKNTEAFF. The DNA for the CDR3 is TGTGCCAGCAGCTTTTCCGTGTCTAGGGGCGGAAAGAACACTGAAGCTTTCTTT.

This clone came up once. The chain recombines TRBV29-1 with TRBJ2-1, with D unresolved. In germline, CDR1 is SQVTM, CDR2 ANQGSEA. V gave up 3 bases and J gave up 9 bases, with 12 bases separating them. CDR3 length: 12 amino acids. In nucleotides, the CDR3 is TGCAGCGTTGATTCGCCGCCTGGTGAGCAGTTCTTC. Translation gives CSVDSPPGEQFF.

V usage is TRBV4-3 and J usage is TRBJ2-2; D perhaps matches TRBD2 (5 bases). This CDR3 has 16 residues. Germline V lookup: CDR1 LGHNA, CDR2 YSLEER. Trimming cost V 0 bases and J 7 bases, with 15 bases left between them. CDR3 sequence reads: CASSQDSGFFVGELFF. CDR3 nucleotides: TGCGCCAGCAGCCAAGATTCGGGGTTTTTCGTCGGGGAGCTGTTTTTT.

The chain recombines TRBV10-3 with TRBJ2-2; 11 nucleotides agree with TRBD2. Germline V lookup: CDR1 ENHRY, CDR2 SYGVKD. CDR3 length: 16 residues. Losses at the gene ends were 2 bases for V and 6 bases for J; bases not matched to a gene: 5. CDR3 loop: CAISEDVAGGPGELFF. For the CDR3, the DNA is TGTGCCATCAGTGAGGATGTAGCGGGGGGGCCCGGGGAGCTGTTTTTT.

V gene TRBV7-9 combines with J gene TRBJ1-4; TRBD1 matches at 7 bases. Trimming took 1 base from V and 0 from J; bases not matched to a gene: 5. From germline, CDR1 is SEHNR and CDR2 FQNEAQ (reference sequence). This CDR3 is built from 17 residues. CDR3 sequence: CASSLGDSPATNEKLFF. CDR3 sequence (DNA): TGTGCCAGCAGCTTAGGGGACAGCCCTGCAACTAATGAAAAACTGTTTTTT.

This rearrangement joins TRBV6-5 to TRBJ1-2; 9 bases are shared with TRBD1. The CDR3 consists of 15 residues. V was clipped by 4 bases and J by 2 bases; unmatched bases: 5. Germline CDR1 is MNHEY and CDR2 is SVGAGI. Here the CDR3 DNA reads TGTGCCAGCAGTTCACCGGGACAGGGAAACTATGGCTACACCTTC. Translation: CASSSPGQGNYGYTF.

Regarding this clone: This CDR3 is also generated by other DNA sequences in the sample. The gene calls are TRBV27 and TRBJ1-1, with 7 bases that match TRBD1. The CDR3 length is 14 residues. V shed 5 bases and J 1 base; nucleotides not matched to a gene: 4. The germline gives CDR1 MNHEY, CDR2 SMNVEV (reference sequence). For the CDR3, the DNA is TGTGCCAGCAGTCTTCGACAGGGGAACACTGAAGCTTTCTTT. It specifies CASSLRQGNTEAFF.

The chain joins TRBV5-4 to TRBJ2-2; D might be TRBD1 or TRBD2, each matching 5 bases. The CDR3 length is 12 residues. The germline V gene encodes CDR1 SGHNT and CDR2 YYREEE (reference sequence). Trimming took off 4 bases at V and 7 bases at J, with 8 bases between the two ends. This CDR3 is CASSTGGGELFF. As DNA, the CDR3 is TGTGCCAGCAGCACAGGAGGCGGGGAGCTGTTTTTT.

The CDR3 nucleotides read TGTGCCAGCAGTTCGTCGGGGCCCTCCTACAATGAGCAGTTCTTC. Amino acids: CASSSSGPSYNEQFF. The chain joins TRBV27 to TRBJ2-1; D assignment may be TRBD1 or TRBD2 (5 bases each). Germline values: CDR1 MNHEY, CDR2 SMNVEV (reference sequence). The CDR3 spans 15 residues. Trimming cost V 4 bases and J 0 bases, with 10 bases left between them.

The chain joins TRBV20-1 to TRBJ2-7, with D hard to call. The CDR3 totals 11 residues. Germline V lookup: CDR1 DFQATT, CDR2 SNEGSKA (reference sequence). V was clipped by 0 bases and J by 9 bases, with 9 bases between them. CDR3 residues: CSARDSPVQYF. The CDR3 DNA follows: TGCAGTGCTAGAGATAGTCCCGTGCAGTACTTC.

V and J are TRBV5-1 and TRBJ1-4; 8 nucleotides line up with TRBD1. Germline CDR1 and CDR2: SGHRS and YFSETQ. Trimming took 4 bases from V and 5 from J; bases not matched to a gene: 22. The CDR3 extends over 20 amino acids. CDR3 loop: CASSQGTGPFATNENEKLFF. Written as DNA, the CDR3 is TGCGCCAGCAGCCAAGGGACAGGACCGTTCGCAACTAATGAAAATGAAAAACTGTTTTTT. Combining the CDR3 with reference TRBV5-1 and TRBJ1-4 gives the whole variable domain KAGVTQTPRYLIKTRGQQVTLSCSPISGHRSVSWYQQTPGQGLQFLFEYFSETQRNKGNFPGRFSGRQFSNSRSEMNVSTLELGDSALYLCASSQGTGPFATNENEKLFFGSGTQLSVL.

V is TRBV29-1 and J is TRBJ1-1; D might be TRBD1 (5 bases). This CDR3 is 13 amino acids long. Germline V gene data show CDR1 as SQVTM and CDR2 as ANQGSEA. The V end lost 5 bases, the J end lost 7 bases, and 17 bases lay between the germline ends. The CDR3 DNA reads TGCAGCGTTAGAGAACGGGACGCCGGTGAAGCTTTCTTT. This encodes CSVRERDAGEAFF.